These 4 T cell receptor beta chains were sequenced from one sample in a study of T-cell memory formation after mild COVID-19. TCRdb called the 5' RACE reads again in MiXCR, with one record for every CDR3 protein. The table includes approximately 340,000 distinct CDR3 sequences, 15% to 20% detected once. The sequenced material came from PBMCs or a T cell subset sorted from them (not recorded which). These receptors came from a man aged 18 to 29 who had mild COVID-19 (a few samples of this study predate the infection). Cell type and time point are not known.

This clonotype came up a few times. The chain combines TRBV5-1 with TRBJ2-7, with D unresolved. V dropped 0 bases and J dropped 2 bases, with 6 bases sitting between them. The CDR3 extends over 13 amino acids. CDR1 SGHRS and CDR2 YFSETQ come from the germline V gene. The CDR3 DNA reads TGCGCCAGCAGCTTGGCTAGGGCCTACGAGCAGTACTTC. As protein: CASSLARAYEQYF.

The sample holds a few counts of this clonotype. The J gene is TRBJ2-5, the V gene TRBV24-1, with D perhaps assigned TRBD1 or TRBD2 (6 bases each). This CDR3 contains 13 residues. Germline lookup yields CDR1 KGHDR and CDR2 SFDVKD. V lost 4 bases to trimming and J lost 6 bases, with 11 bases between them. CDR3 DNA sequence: TGTGCCACCAGTGAGCCGGGGGCCAAGACCCAGTACTTC. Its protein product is CATSEPGAKTQYF.

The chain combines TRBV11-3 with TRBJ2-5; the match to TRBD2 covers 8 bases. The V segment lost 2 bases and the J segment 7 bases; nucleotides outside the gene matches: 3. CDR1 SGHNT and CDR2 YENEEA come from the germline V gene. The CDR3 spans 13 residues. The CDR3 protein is CASSLTSGGTQYF. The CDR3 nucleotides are TGTGCCAGCAGCTTAACTAGCGGAGGGACCCAGTACTTC.

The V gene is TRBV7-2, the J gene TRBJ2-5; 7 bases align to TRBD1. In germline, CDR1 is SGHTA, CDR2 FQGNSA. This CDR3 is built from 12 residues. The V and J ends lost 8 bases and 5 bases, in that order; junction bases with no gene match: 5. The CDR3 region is CASDRTGETQYF. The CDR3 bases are TGTGCCAGCGACAGGACAGGCGAGACCCAGTACTTC.